Each of the 24 T cell receptor beta chains below was sequenced from the same sample in a study of cytomegalovirus exposure and HLA in healthy donors. The assay was immunoSEQ multiplex PCR, and TCRdb's table has in-frame clones only and misses some. Of tens of thousands of clones in the sample, about 92% were seen once. Sequencing was carried out using PBMCs. The receptors were gathered from a man younger than 35 in good health and CMV-seronegative.

The V and J genes are TRBV29-1 and TRBJ1-5; 8 bases agree with TRBD1. The V gene end was trimmed by 8 bases and the J gene end by 4 bases; junction bases not matched to a gene: 7. Germline CDR1 and CDR2: SQVTM and ANQGSEA. CDR3 size: 13 residues. In DNA form, the CDR3 reads TGCAGCACAGGACAGGGCAGGAATCAGCCCCAGCATTTT. Protein sequence: CSTGQGRNQPQHF.

V gene TRBV5-6 combines with J gene TRBJ1-5, with a tentative D call TRBD1 (5 bases). CDR1 and CDR2 from the germline V gene are SGHDT and YYEEEE. The CDR3 has 16 residues. The V end lost 0 bases, the J end lost 7 bases, and 17 bases lay between the germline ends. The CDR3 reads CASSLAARVGPQPQHF. The CDR3 DNA is TGTGCCAGCAGCTTGGCGGCCAGGGTGGGGCCCCAGCCCCAGCATTTT.

V and J are TRBV5-4 and TRBJ1-2; possible D gene TRBD1, 6 bases. This CDR3 is built from 16 residues. The V gene lost 3 bases and the J gene lost 7 bases, with 22 bases spanning the gap. CDR1 is SGHNT, CDR2 YYREEE, per germline (reference sequence). This chain's CDR3 is CASSWAGAVRLGGYTF. The CDR3 coding sequence is TGTGCCAGCAGCTGGGCGGGGGCAGTAAGACTGGGTGGCTACACCTTC.

V usage is TRBV5-6 and J usage is TRBJ2-5; the D gene is possibly TRBD2 (6 bases). Germline CDR1 reads SGHDT; CDR2 reads YYEEEE. The ends were cut back, 1 base at V and 5 bases at J, with 9 bases in the middle. This CDR3 has 13 residues. In DNA form, the CDR3 reads TGTGCCAGCAGCTTGCGGCTAGCGGAGACCCAGTACTTC. This gives the protein CASSLRLAETQYF.

The rearrangement links TRBV5-1 to TRBJ2-7; possible D gene TRBD2, 5 bases. Germline V gene lookup returns CDR1 SGHRS and CDR2 YFSETQ. The CDR3 contains 14 residues. The germline V and J ends were trimmed by 2 bases and 3 bases, with 12 bases remaining between them. This CDR3 reads CASSLQGGLYEQYF. The CDR3 DNA reads TGCGCCAGCAGCTTACAAGGCGGGCTCTACGAGCAGTACTTC.

The chain has TRBV19 and TRBJ2-7, with 9 bases aligning to TRBD1. J was trimmed by 4 bases and V by 9 bases; bases with no gene match: 10. Germline V gene sequence: CDR1 LNHDA, CDR2 SQIVND (reference sequence). The length of the CDR3 is 14 residues. CDR3 nucleotide sequence: TGTGCCAGAACAACAGGGGGCTATTCTTACGAGCAGTACTTC. It encodes CARTTGGYSYEQYF. The whole variable domain, filled in from reference TRBV19 and TRBJ2-7, reads DGGITQSPKYLFRKEGQNVTLSCEQNLNHDAMYWYRQDPGQGLRLIYYSQIVNDFQKGDIAEGYSVSREKKESFPLTVTSAQKNPTAFYLCARTTGGYSYEQYFGPGTRLTVT.

V and J are TRBV5-1 and TRBJ1-2, with unresolved D. This CDR3 region has 10 residues. The ends were cut back, 4 bases at V and 5 bases at J, with 3 bases in the middle. The germline CDR1 and CDR2 sequences are SGHRS and YFSETQ. CDR3 sequence: CASSEYGYTF. The CDR3 coding sequence is TGCGCCAGCAGCGAGTATGGCTACACCTTC.

The V gene is TRBV7-9, the J gene TRBJ1-1, with a tentative D call TRBD1 (5 bases). The CDR3 covers 14 residues. Looked up from germline, CDR1 is SEHNR and CDR2 is FQNEAQ (reference sequence). V lost 5 bases and J 3 bases, leaving 13 bases between the germline ends. The CDR3 DNA sequence: TGTGCCAGCAGCCGATCAGGGCTGGACACTGAAGCTTTCTTT. Amino acid sequence: CASSRSGLDTEAFF.

This clone was detected only a few times. The chain uses TRBV5-1 and TRBJ2-7; D remains ambiguous. This CDR3 has 11 amino acids. Trimming stripped 1 base from V and 7 bases from J, with 6 bases between. Germline assignment: CDR1 SGHRS and CDR2 YFSETQ. The CDR3 bases are TGCGCCAGCAGCTTGCGAGGAGAGCAGTACTTC. Translated: CASSLRGEQYF.

The J gene is TRBJ2-7, the V gene TRBV28; D is possibly TRBD2 (5 bases). CDR3 length: 13 residues. Germline-derived CDR1 and CDR2 are MDHEN and SYDVKM. V was pared by 8 bases and J by 2 bases, with 13 bases between. In DNA form, the CDR3 reads TGTGCCAGCGTCAAAGGAGGCCCCTACGAGCAGTACTTC. Amino acid sequence: CASVKGGPYEQYF.

V is TRBV10-2 and J is TRBJ1-5; D is unclear. Germline V gene data show CDR1 as WSHSY and CDR2 as SAAADI. The CDR3 has 14 residues. V was shortened by 3 bases and J by 7 bases, with 13 bases between the two germline ends. CDR3 amino acids: CASSELSREQPQHF. CDR3 DNA: TGCGCCAGCAGTGAATTATCTCGGGAGCAGCCCCAGCATTTT.

This chain joins TRBV5-4 and TRBJ1-3; D perhaps matches TRBD1 (6 bases). V shed 4 bases and J shed 0 bases, with 11 bases lying between them. This CDR3 has 15 amino acids. The V gene's germline CDR1 is SGHNT and CDR2 YYREEE (reference sequence). CDR3 amino acids: CASSADSFSGNTIYF. The CDR3 DNA follows: TGTGCCAGCAGCGCGGACAGCTTCTCTGGAAACACCATATATTTT.

This clone has only a few counts. Written as DNA, the CDR3 is TGTGCCAGCAGCTTCCCCGGGGGGGACCCTACGAACACCGGGGAGCTGTTTTTT. Amino acids: CASSFPGGDPTNTGELFF. The chain uses TRBV13 and TRBJ2-2, with TRBD2 matching over 8 bases. V was pared by 3 bases and J by 0 bases, with 9 bases of the junction left unmatched. Germline values: CDR1 PRHDT, CDR2 FYEKMQ (reference sequence). This CDR3 spans 18 amino acids.

The chain joins TRBV5-1 to TRBJ1-4; no firm D call. Trimming left V 1 base short and J 1 base short, with 14 bases between. CDR3 size: 17 residues. The germline V gene has CDR1 SGHRS and CDR2 YFSETQ. The CDR3 is CASSLSSGPGTNEKLFF. In nucleotides, the CDR3 is TGCGCCAGCAGCTTGTCAAGTGGCCCAGGAACTAATGAAAAACTGTTTTTT.

The rearrangement links TRBV18 to TRBJ2-1, with 7 bases lining up with TRBD1. The germline CDR1 and CDR2 sequences are KGHSH and LQKENI. V lost 5 bases to trimming and J lost 3 bases; unmatched junction nucleotides: 10. The CDR3 has 16 amino acids. CDR3 residues: CASSANRGSNYNEQFF. The DNA of the CDR3 is TGTGCCAGCTCAGCGAACAGGGGCTCTAACTACAATGAGCAGTTCTTC.

The V gene is TRBV4-1, the J gene TRBJ2-3, with TRBD2 as a possible D gene (5 bases). V lost 1 base and J 2 bases, leaving 16 bases between the germline ends. The CDR3 contains 17 residues. Germline CDR1 is MGHRA and CDR2 is YSYEKL. The CDR3 loop reads CASSQVGLASHTDTQYF. The DNA for the CDR3 is TGCGCCAGCAGCCAAGTTGGTTTGGCTAGCCACACAGATACGCAGTATTTT.

This chain uses TRBV5-4 with TRBJ2-1, with D unresolved. Per the germline V gene, CDR1 is SGHNT and CDR2 is YYREEE (reference sequence). Trimming took 2 bases from V and 7 from J, leaving 13 bases between them. This CDR3 comprises 14 residues. CDR3 coding DNA: TGTGCCAGCAGCTTACAGCCTACAAGGAATGAGCAGTTCTTC. Translation: CASSLQPTRNEQFF.

The rearrangement uses TRBV18 and TRBJ1-2, with a tentative D call TRBD1 (5 bases). Trimming removed 1 base at V and 5 bases at J, with 17 bases between. CDR3 size: 16 residues. Germline CDR1 KGHSH, CDR2 LQKENI. The CDR3 is CASSPLIAGPLYGYTF. DNA of the CDR3: TGTGCCAGCTCACCACTCATTGCAGGGCCTCTGTATGGCTACACCTTC.

The J gene is TRBJ2-3, the V gene TRBV7-9; weak D call: TRBD1 (6 bases). V gave up 11 bases and J gave up 0 bases, with 12 bases separating them. CDR3 length: 13 residues. Germline V CDR1 and CDR2: SEHNR, FQNEAQ (reference sequence). The CDR3 DNA sequence: TGTGCCTGGACAGAGACTAGCACAGATACGCAGTATTTT. Residues: CAWTETSTDTQYF.

J is TRBJ2-3 and V is TRBV6-6; TRBD2 matches at 7 bases. After removal of 0 bases from V and 6 bases from J, the junction contained 6 bases not matched to a gene. Germline assignment: CDR1 MNHNY and CDR2 SVGAGI (reference sequence). CDR3 length: 15 residues. CDR3 residues: CASSYSGSGGDTQYF. The CDR3 region has the DNA TGTGCCAGCAGTTACTCGGGGTCCGGGGGGGATACGCAGTATTTT.

The CDR3 nucleotides read TGTGCCAGCAGCCTGACCAACAGCGGTTCACCCCTCCACTTT. Its protein product is CASSLTNSGSPLHF. The V call is TRBV6-5, the J call TRBJ1-6; D ambiguous. V lost 6 bases, J lost 9 bases, and 15 bases lay in between. In germline, CDR1 is MNHEY, CDR2 SVGAGI. The CDR3 totals 14 residues.

The chain uses TRBV6-5 and TRBJ2-5, with D hard to call. This CDR3 contains 12 residues. Germline CDR1 and CDR2: MNHEY and SVGAGI. V lost 2 bases and J lost 4, with 5 bases in between. The CDR3 here is CASSYGRETQYF. In DNA, the CDR3 is TGTGCCAGCAGTTACGGTAGAGAGACCCAGTACTTC.

The V gene is TRBV6-1, the J gene TRBJ2-5; D is unresolved. Per germline, CDR1 MNHNS and CDR2 SASEGT. The V gene lost 8 bases and the J gene lost 3 bases, with 7 bases spanning the gap. The CDR3 sequence is 11 residues long. The CDR3 region is CASAAKETQYF. In DNA, the CDR3 is TGTGCCAGCGCGGCGAAAGAGACCCAGTACTTC.

The chain has TRBV25-1 and TRBJ2-1, with 9 nucleotides matching TRBD1. Per germline, CDR1 MGHDK and CDR2 SYGVNS. The J segment lost 4 bases and the V segment lost 3 bases, leaving 7 bases of the junction unmatched. The CDR3 contains 16 residues. CDR3 loop: CASSDYRDREYNEQFF. In nucleotides, the CDR3 is TGTGCCAGCAGTGATTATCGGGACAGGGAGTACAATGAGCAGTTCTTC. Complete variable domain (other parts from reference TRBV25-1 and TRBJ2-1): EADIYQTPRYLVIGTGKKITLECSQTMGHDKMYWYQQDPGMELHLIHYSYGVNSTEKGDLSSESTVSRIRTEHFPLTLESARPSHTSQYLCASSDYRDREYNEQFFGPGTRLTVL.